Shown below are 32 T cell receptor beta chains from a single sample sequenced in a study of T cell responses to AZD1222 COVID-19 vaccine. Profiling relied on immunoSEQ multiplex PCR, and the TCRdb table lists in-frame clones only, not all of them. The repertoire holds 110,000 or so clones, with approximately 90% as singletons. The specimen was peripheral blood, collected on day 0 of AZD1222 vaccination. These receptors were obtained from an adult in good health.

The rearrangement uses TRBV6-4 and TRBJ2-3; 15 positions agree with TRBD2. Germline V gene data show CDR1 as MRHNA and CDR2 as SNTAGT. This CDR3 comprises 15 residues. With 4 bases clipped from V and 4 bases from J, the junction kept 0 bases outside the gene matches. CDR3 amino acids: CASSGTSGGADTQYF. The CDR3 DNA reads as TGTGCCAGCAGTGGGACTAGCGGGGGGGCAGATACGCAGTATTTT.

J is TRBJ1-4 and V is TRBV15; TRBD1 aligns across 9 bases. The CDR3 spans 14 residues. The V gene's germline CDR1 is LNHNV and CDR2 YYDKDF (reference sequence). Trimming cost V 4 bases and J 8 bases; bases outside gene matches: 5. The CDR3, as DNA: TGTGCCACCAGCATGAACAGGGGGCGAGAAAAACTGTTTTTT. Amino acid sequence: CATSMNRGREKLFF.

This clone was found a few times. This chain joins TRBV5-1 and TRBJ1-2; D is unclear. Trimming removed 4 bases from V and 6 bases from J, with 16 bases in between. The CDR3 totals 14 residues. Looked up from germline, CDR1 is SGHRS and CDR2 is YFSETQ. CDR3 nucleotides: TGCGCCAGCAGCCGGGAGAGGGCGGTGGATGGCTACACCTTC. This encodes CASSRERAVDGYTF.

This clone appeared a single time. The V gene is TRBV11-3, the J gene TRBJ2-1; D might be TRBD2 (5 bases). The ends were cut back, 4 bases at V and 10 bases at J, with 14 bases in the middle. The CDR3 consists of 13 residues. From germline, CDR1 is SGHNT and CDR2 YENEEA. CDR3 nucleotides: TGTGCCAGCAGCTCTCCACCCGGGGTGGAGCAGTTCTTC. Amino acid sequence: CASSSPPGVEQFF.

The chain employs TRBV11-1 and TRBJ2-3; tentative D call: TRBD1 (5 bases). Germline V gene data show CDR1 as SGHAT and CDR2 as FQDESV (reference sequence). The CDR3 is made up of 15 amino acids. Trimming cost V 3 bases and J 0 bases, with 10 bases left between them. This CDR3 is CASSLGRTSTDTQYF. In nucleotides, the CDR3 is TGTGCCAGCAGCTTGGGGCGAACTAGCACAGATACGCAGTATTTT.

This chain joins TRBV29-1 and TRBJ2-2, with 9 bases aligning to TRBD1. Germline V CDR1 and CDR2: SQVTM, ANQGSEA. The V and J ends lost 0 bases and 5 bases, in that order; junction bases with no gene match: 4. This CDR3 comprises 15 residues. CDR3 in amino acids: CSVEDGGTGTGELFF. DNA of the CDR3: TGCAGCGTTGAAGATGGCGGGACAGGGACCGGGGAGCTGTTTTTT.

The gene calls are TRBV18 and TRBJ1-5, with unresolved D. V dropped 3 bases and J dropped 5 bases, with 8 bases sitting between them. Germline V gives CDR1 KGHSH, CDR2 LQKENI. CDR3 size: 13 residues. The CDR3 protein is CASSPTWDQPQHF. In nucleotides, the CDR3 is TGTGCCAGCTCACCCACTTGGGATCAGCCCCAGCATTTT. Full variable domain (remainder filled in from reference TRBV18 and TRBJ1-5): NAGVMQNPRHLVRRRGQEARLRCSPMKGHSHVYWYRQLPEEGLKFMVYLQKENIIDESGMPKERFSAEFPKEGPSILRIQQVVRGDSAAYFCASSPTWDQPQHFGDGTRLSIL.

The chain is built from TRBV7-3 and TRBJ2-7, with TRBD2 identical over 9 bases. J was trimmed by 2 bases and V by 6 bases; bases with no gene match: 5. Germline CDR1 is SGHTA and CDR2 is FQGTGA. The CDR3 consists of 14 residues. The CDR3 loop is CASSPLAGTYEQYF. The CDR3 DNA sequence: TGTGCCAGCAGTCCCCTAGCGGGGACCTACGAGCAGTACTTC.

The chain combines TRBV6-5 with TRBJ1-5; D perhaps matches TRBD1 (5 bases). Looked up from germline, CDR1 is MNHEY and CDR2 is SVGAGI. Trimming pared 7 bases from V and 3 bases from J, leaving 13 bases between. CDR3 length: 14 amino acids. The CDR3 sequence: CASTIGTFNQPQHF. The CDR3 bases are TGTGCCAGCACTATAGGGACCTTCAATCAGCCCCAGCATTTT.

The V gene is TRBV11-2, the J gene TRBJ1-2, with D possibly TRBD1 on 5 matching bases. This CDR3 region has 14 residues. CDR1 SGHAT and CDR2 FQNNGV come from the germline V gene. V lost 0 bases, J lost 6 bases, and 11 bases lay in between. The CDR3 loop reads CASSLDRVGHGYTF. DNA of the CDR3: TGTGCCAGCAGCTTAGACAGGGTAGGGCATGGCTACACCTTC.

The sample holds a few counts of this clone. V usage is TRBV7-2 and J usage is TRBJ2-7; tentative D call: TRBD2 (5 bases). The CDR3 is made up of 14 amino acids. V gave up 5 bases and J gave up 6 bases, with 17 bases separating them. Looked up from germline, CDR1 is SGHTA and CDR2 is FQGNSA. The chain's CDR3 is CASSAVRVWGEQYF. The CDR3, as DNA: TGTGCCAGCAGCGCGGTGAGGGTTTGGGGCGAGCAGTACTTC.

The chain employs TRBV2 and TRBJ2-1; the match to TRBD1 covers 8 bases. CDR3 size: 13 residues. Germline V gives CDR1 SNHLY, CDR2 FYNNEI. After removal of 9 bases from V and 12 bases from J, the junction contained 13 bases not matched to a gene. DNA for the CDR3: TGTGCCAGAGGACAGGGTCAGATATTAGGGCAGTTCTTC. Translating gives CARGQGQILGQFF.

This clone was picked up one time. The CDR3 is CAWSVRRSGGTEAFF. CDR3 DNA: TGTGCCTGGAGTGTACGACGGTCGGGAGGCACTGAAGCTTTCTTT. The chain links TRBV30 to TRBJ1-1, with unresolved D. The CDR3 length is 15 residues. CDR1 and CDR2 from the germline V gene are GTSNPN and SVGIG (reference sequence). The V end was cut by 0 bases, the J end by 4 bases, with 15 bases between.

The chain has TRBV6-6 and TRBJ2-3, with D perhaps matching TRBD2 (5 bases). Trimming cost V 3 bases and J 0 bases, with 13 bases left between them. CDR1 and CDR2 from the germline V gene are MNHNY and SVGAGI (reference sequence). This CDR3 spans 16 amino acids. This chain's CDR3 is CASSYSGGSSTDTQYF. The CDR3 nucleotides read TGTGCCAGCAGTTATAGTGGAGGTAGTAGCACAGATACGCAGTATTTT.

This clone is classed as large. The chain is built from TRBV7-9 and TRBJ1-1; D is possibly TRBD1 (5 bases). The CDR3 consists of 10 residues. Trimming removed 4 bases from V and 8 bases from J, with 5 bases in between. The V gene's germline CDR1 is SEHNR and CDR2 FQNEAQ (reference sequence). The CDR3 DNA is TGTGCCAGCAGCTGGACAGAAGCTTTCTTT. Translation: CASSWTEAFF.

The chain has TRBV6-5 and TRBJ2-1; D might be TRBD1 (6 bases). Trimming took 5 bases from V and 6 from J, leaving 17 bases between them. The CDR3 contains 15 residues. Germline V gives CDR1 MNHEY, CDR2 SVGAGI. CDR3 DNA sequence: TGTGCCAGCAGTCCCACAGGGTCATTGGGCAATGAGCAGTTCTTC. It yields the protein CASSPTGSLGNEQFF.

The chain combines TRBV9 with TRBJ2-2, with D maybe TRBD1 (6 bases). V lost 0 bases to trimming and J lost 1 base, with 10 bases between them. CDR3 size: 16 residues. The V gene's germline CDR1 is SGDLS and CDR2 YYNGEE. CDR3: CASSVAGVMNTGELFF. CDR3 nucleotide sequence: TGTGCCAGCAGCGTAGCAGGGGTCATGAACACCGGGGAGCTGTTTTTT.

The rearrangement uses TRBV5-1 and TRBJ2-5; TRBD1 matches 11 bases. Looked up from germline, CDR1 is SGHRS and CDR2 is YFSETQ. CDR3 size: 17 residues. V dropped 4 bases and J dropped 5; count of bases not matched to a gene: 13. This CDR3 is CASSQTGTGGLGETQYF. CDR3 nucleotides: TGCGCCAGCAGCCAGACCGGGACAGGGGGTCTGGGGGAGACCCAGTACTTC.

This sequence joins TRBV5-1 and TRBJ2-7; no definite D call. Germline CDR1 and CDR2: SGHRS and YFSETQ. V gave up 2 bases and J gave up 6 bases, with 24 bases separating them. The CDR3 loop spans 17 amino acids. The CDR3 nucleotides read TGCGCCAGCAGCTTCGGTCTGTCGGGCAAGGCCCCTACCGAGCAGTACTTC. Protein sequence: CASSFGLSGKAPTEQYF.

The chain joins TRBV5-1 to TRBJ1-6, with 10 bases aligning to TRBD1. With V trimmed by 4 bases and J by 7 bases, 5 bases remained unmatched. The CDR3 extends over 15 amino acids. Germline values: CDR1 SGHRS, CDR2 YFSETQ. This CDR3 reads CASSVGTGVNSPLHF. CDR3 DNA sequence: TGCGCCAGCAGCGTCGGGACAGGGGTAAATTCACCCCTCCACTTT.

The chain links TRBV7-2 to TRBJ1-4, with 10 bases aligning to TRBD1. This CDR3 has 14 residues. Germline assignment: CDR1 SGHTA and CDR2 FQGNSA. V dropped 5 bases and J dropped 5; count of bases not matched to a gene: 2. Here the CDR3 reads CASSPDRGNEKLFF. In nucleotides, the CDR3 is TGTGCCAGCAGCCCGGACAGGGGGAATGAAAAACTGTTTTTT.

The chain combines TRBV12-3 or TRBV12-4 with TRBJ1-2, with D hard to call. With 6 bases removed from V and 7 bases from J, the gap between germline ends came to 12 bases. The CDR3 has 12 residues. The CDR3 is CASSGLTGGYTF. DNA for the CDR3: TGTGCCAGCAGCGGGCTGACGGGTGGCTACACCTTC.

The chain uses TRBV6-2 or TRBV6-3 and TRBJ1-5; D is unclear. V lost 5 bases, J lost 6 bases, and 14 bases lay in between. CDR1 and CDR2 from the germline V gene are MNHEY and SVGEGT. The CDR3 sequence is 14 residues long. CDR3 protein: CASSLTTSTQPQHF. The CDR3 nucleotides are TGTGCCAGCAGTCTGACAACCTCGACTCAGCCCCAGCATTTT.

The rearrangement joins TRBV5-1 to TRBJ2-3, with 9 bases lining up with TRBD2. V trimming: 0 bases; J trimming: 1 base; junction bases outside the gene matches: 9. The CDR3 covers 18 residues. From germline, CDR1 is SGHRS and CDR2 YFSETQ. The CDR3 is CASSLGRGGPIGTDTQYF. CDR3 DNA: TGCGCCAGCAGCTTGGGGCGGGGGGGCCCCATTGGCACAGATACGCAGTATTTT.

The chain couples TRBV19 to TRBJ1-2; 9 bases are shared with TRBD1. The junction had 11 bases not matched to a gene; V was cut back by 11 bases and J by 1 base. This CDR3 spans 15 amino acids. Germline V gene lookup returns CDR1 LNHDA and CDR2 SQIVND (reference sequence). The CDR3 nucleotides are TGTGCCGCCTATGGCCGGGACAGGGATAACTATGGCTACACCTTC. Amino acids: CAAYGRDRDNYGYTF.

The chain links TRBV24-1 to TRBJ2-2; 8 positions match TRBD1. Germline trimming cut 4 bases from V and 5 bases from J; bases unmatched to any gene: 5. Germline V gives CDR1 KGHDR, CDR2 SFDVKD. The CDR3 is made up of 15 amino acids. In nucleotides, the CDR3 is TGTGCCACCAGTGAGGCAGGGGGCCGGACCGGGGAGCTGTTTTTT. Translating gives CATSEAGGRTGELFF.

The J gene is TRBJ2-3, the V gene TRBV11-2, with D perhaps TRBD2 (6 bases). The germline V and J ends were trimmed by 5 bases and 2 bases, with 14 bases remaining between them. Germline assignment: CDR1 SGHAT and CDR2 FQNNGV. The CDR3 covers 15 residues. The CDR3 DNA sequence: TGTGCCAGCAGCCAATTAGCGGTGGTCACAGATACGCAGTATTTT. Translated, it gives CASSQLAVVTDTQYF.

This clone was seen only a few times. This chain connects TRBV16 to TRBJ1-3; TRBD1 matches at 7 bases. The J segment lost 0 bases and the V segment lost 4 bases, leaving 18 bases of the junction unmatched. Germline V lookup: CDR1 KGHSY, CDR2 FQNENV. The CDR3 has 20 amino acids. The CDR3 is CASSPTDRAPNSYSGNTIYF. The DNA for the CDR3 is TGTGCCAGCAGCCCCACCGACAGGGCTCCTAACTCATACTCTGGAAACACCATATATTTT.

V usage is TRBV5-1 and J usage is TRBJ2-7; D is ambiguous. This CDR3 is built from 14 residues. Germline V lookup: CDR1 SGHRS, CDR2 YFSETQ. The V end was cut by 4 bases, the J end by 5 bases, with 16 bases between. CDR3 bases: TGCGCCAGCAGCCGCCGACCGATTTCAGACGAGCAGTACTTC. Its translation: CASSRRPISDEQYF.

The chain couples TRBV6-4 to TRBJ2-3, with 8 bases lining up with TRBD2. The germline V gene has CDR1 MRHNA and CDR2 SNTAGT. The CDR3 covers 16 residues. Trimming removed 4 bases from V and 3 bases from J; junction bases left unmatched: 9. DNA of the CDR3: TGTGCCAGCAGTGGAGCTTCGGGGGGGCCAACAGATACGCAGTATTTT. The encoded protein is CASSGASGGPTDTQYF.

This clone was found a few times. The V call is TRBV15, the J call TRBJ1-3; D ambiguous. The V gene lost 0 bases and the J gene lost 4 bases, with 10 bases spanning the gap. The CDR3 runs 15 residues. Germline lookup yields CDR1 LNHNV and CDR2 YYDKDF (reference sequence). The chain's CDR3 is CATSRDSLGGNTIYF. CDR3 sequence (DNA): TGTGCCACCAGCAGAGATTCCCTCGGGGGAAACACCATATATTTT. The whole variable domain, filled in from reference TRBV15 and TRBJ1-3, reads DAMVIQNPRYQVTQFGKPVTLSCSQTLNHNVMYWYQQKSSQAPKLLFHYYDKDFNNEADTPDNFQSRRPNTSFCFLDIRSPGLGDTAMYLCATSRDSLGGNTIYFGEGSWLTVV.

CDR3 DNA sequence: TGTGCCAGCAGTGAAGCTAGCGGGGGATTCTCCTACAATGAGCAGTTCTTC. Residues: CASSEASGGFSYNEQFF. This sequence joins TRBV2 and TRBJ2-1, with 9 bases identical to TRBD2. Unmatched junction bases numbered 3, after V lost 0 bases and J lost 0 bases. Germline lookup yields CDR1 SNHLY and CDR2 FYNNEI. CDR3 length: 17 residues.